This TCR beta chain was sequenced during a study of T cell repertoires in cytomegalovirus infection (dated by TCRdb to the late 2010s). Notes on the research overall: Donor HLA type was relevant to the analysis, as public TCR beta signatures indicated carriage of CMV infection together with the matching HLA type.

General study outcomes and caveats: Carriers of CMV infection plus the relevant HLA type were discriminated by the cumulative frequency of public TCR beta family members in the study cohort and in an independent approximately 350-donor cohort. The ex vivo response was dominated by HLA-C-restricted CMV-specific TCR beta clonotypes, which also provided the single most frequent clonotype in two of eight donors.

This clonotype was picked up many times. It has no known antigen specificity. No per-base quality is available; no much larger clone lies one base away. The sequencer was an Illumina HiSeq 1500. The public reads were reprocessed in TCRdb via fastp at Q25 and MiXCR, keeping in-frame beta chains. Rows with one shared CDR3 protein collapse into an entry with the most common genes and DNA. The sample includes 150,000 to 200,000 distinct CDR3 sequences, with 8% to 10% observed a single time. The top ten clonotypes cover about 4.2% of the sample. Reading the germline V gene gives CDR1 SGHTA and CDR2 FQGNSA. V is shortened by 5 bases, J by 4 bases, and the region joining them spans 11 bases. The CDR3 spans 14 residues, from the cysteine through the phenylalanine. The DNA shown is the 42-base CDR3, in frame from base 1.

The chain is assembled from TRBV7-2 and TRBJ2-2, with TRBD2 as a weak D call on 6 bases. Sequenced: PBMCs. The sequence came from a human donor in good health (CMV status not recorded). Some clones in this sample may be carry-over from other donors' samples. The bases read TGTGCCAGCAGCCCGTGGACTACCACCGGGGAGCTGTTTTTT. Translated, it gives CASSPWTTTGELFF.